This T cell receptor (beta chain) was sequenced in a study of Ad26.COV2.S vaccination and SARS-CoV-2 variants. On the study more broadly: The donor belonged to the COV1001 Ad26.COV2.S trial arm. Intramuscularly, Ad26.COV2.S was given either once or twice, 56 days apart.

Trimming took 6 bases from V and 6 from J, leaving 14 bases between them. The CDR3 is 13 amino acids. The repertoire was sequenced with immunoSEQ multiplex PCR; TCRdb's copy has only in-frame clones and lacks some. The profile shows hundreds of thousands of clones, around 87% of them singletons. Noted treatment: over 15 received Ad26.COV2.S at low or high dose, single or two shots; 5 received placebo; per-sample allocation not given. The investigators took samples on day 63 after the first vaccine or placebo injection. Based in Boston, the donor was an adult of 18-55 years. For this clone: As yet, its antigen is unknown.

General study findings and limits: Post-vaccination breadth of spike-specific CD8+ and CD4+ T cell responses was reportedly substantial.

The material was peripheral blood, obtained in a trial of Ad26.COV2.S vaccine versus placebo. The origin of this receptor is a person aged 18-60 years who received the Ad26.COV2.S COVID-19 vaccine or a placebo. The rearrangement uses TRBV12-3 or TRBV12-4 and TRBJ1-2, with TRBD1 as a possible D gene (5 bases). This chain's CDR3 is CASRPPGTDGYTF. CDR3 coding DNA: TGTGCCAGCAGGCCTCCGGGGACGGATGGCTACACCTTC.